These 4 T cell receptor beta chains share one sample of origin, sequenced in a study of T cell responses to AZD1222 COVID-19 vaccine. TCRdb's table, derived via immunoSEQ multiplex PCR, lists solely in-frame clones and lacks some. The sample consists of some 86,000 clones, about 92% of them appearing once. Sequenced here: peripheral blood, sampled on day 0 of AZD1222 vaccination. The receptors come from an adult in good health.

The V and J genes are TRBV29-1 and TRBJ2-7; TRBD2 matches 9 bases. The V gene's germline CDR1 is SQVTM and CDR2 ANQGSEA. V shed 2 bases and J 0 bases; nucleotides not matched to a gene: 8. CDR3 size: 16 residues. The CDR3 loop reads CSVEFYLAGTSYEQYF. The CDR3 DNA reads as TGCAGCGTTGAATTCTATCTAGCGGGAACCTCCTACGAGCAGTACTTC.

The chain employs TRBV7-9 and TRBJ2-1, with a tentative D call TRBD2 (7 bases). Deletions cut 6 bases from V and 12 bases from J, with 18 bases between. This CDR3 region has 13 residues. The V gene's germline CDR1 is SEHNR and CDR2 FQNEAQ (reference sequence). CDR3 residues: CASRTPGGPGQFF. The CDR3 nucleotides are TGTGCCAGCAGGACGCCCGGGGGGCCTGGGCAGTTCTTC.

CDR3 region: CASSWRDRAGTGELFF. CDR3 in DNA: TGTGCCAGCAGTTGGCGGGACAGGGCGGGCACCGGGGAGCTGTTTTTT. V usage is TRBV27 and J usage is TRBJ2-2; 9 bases match TRBD1. The CDR3 loop spans 16 amino acids. Germline V gene sequence: CDR1 MNHEY, CDR2 SMNVEV (reference sequence). The trim removed 4 bases at V and 4 bases at J, leaving 7 bases unmatched.

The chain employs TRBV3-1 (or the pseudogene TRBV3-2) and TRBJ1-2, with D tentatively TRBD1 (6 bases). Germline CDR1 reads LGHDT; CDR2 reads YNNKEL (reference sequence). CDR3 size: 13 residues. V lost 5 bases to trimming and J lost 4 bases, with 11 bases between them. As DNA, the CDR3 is TGTGCCAGCAGCGACGGGACATTCTATGGCTACACCTTC. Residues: CASSDGTFYGYTF.